This T cell receptor beta chain was obtained from a study of blood T cell repertoires in COVID-19. As for the study in general: PBMCs, B-cell-depleted T cells, or T cells were the source of the cDNA or gDNA that made up the material.

Assay used: immunoSEQ multiplex PCR; TCRdb lists only in-frame clones, some missing. The table shows approximately 200,000 clones, with 80% to 85% occurring only once. With V trimmed by 5 bases and J by 3 bases, 3 bases remained unmatched. The germline V gene encodes CDR1 MGHRA and CDR2 YSYEKL. The CDR3 extends over 13 amino acids. The sequence was collected from a woman aged 55-69 years with acute or convalescent COVID-19. The rearrangement uses TRBV4-1 and TRBJ1-2; 7 nucleotides align to TRBD1. The sequenced sample was peripheral blood. The CDR3 DNA follows: TGCGCCAGCAGCGTCAGGGGGGACTATGGCTACACCTTC. Residues: CASSVRGDYGYTF.